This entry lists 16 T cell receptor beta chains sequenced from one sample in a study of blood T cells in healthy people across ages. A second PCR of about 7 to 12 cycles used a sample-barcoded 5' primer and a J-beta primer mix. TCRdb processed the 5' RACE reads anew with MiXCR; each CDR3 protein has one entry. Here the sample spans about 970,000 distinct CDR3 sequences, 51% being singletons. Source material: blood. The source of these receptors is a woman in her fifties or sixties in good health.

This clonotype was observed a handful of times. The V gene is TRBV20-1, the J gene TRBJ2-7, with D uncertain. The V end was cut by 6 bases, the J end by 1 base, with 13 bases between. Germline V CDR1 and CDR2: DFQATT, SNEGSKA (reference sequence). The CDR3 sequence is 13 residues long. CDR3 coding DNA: TGCAGTGCGGCCCGACCGGATTCCTACGAGCAGTACTTC. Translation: CSAARPDSYEQYF.

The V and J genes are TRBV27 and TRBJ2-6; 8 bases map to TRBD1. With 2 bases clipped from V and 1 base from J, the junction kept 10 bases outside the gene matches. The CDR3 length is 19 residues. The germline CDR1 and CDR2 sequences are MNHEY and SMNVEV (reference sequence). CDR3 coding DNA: TGTGCCAGCAGTTTACAAGTACCAGGGGGCTGGTCTGGGGCCAACGTCCTGACTTTC. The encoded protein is CASSLQVPGGWSGANVLTF.

The chain's CDR3 is CASSLRPTSGVGTGELFF. For the CDR3, the DNA is TGTGCCAGCAGCTTACGGCCGACTAGCGGGGTTGGTACCGGGGAGCTGTTTTTT. The V and J genes are TRBV7-2 and TRBJ2-2; 11 positions agree with TRBD2. Unmatched junction bases numbered 10, after V lost 2 bases and J lost 5 bases. In germline, CDR1 is SGHTA, CDR2 FQGNSA. This CDR3 has 18 residues.

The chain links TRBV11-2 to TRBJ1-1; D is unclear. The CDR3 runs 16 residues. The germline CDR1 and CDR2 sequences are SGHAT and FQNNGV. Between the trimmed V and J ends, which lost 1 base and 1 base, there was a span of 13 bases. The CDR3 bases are TGTGCCAGCAGCTTAGCGTTTGGTGCGGGGAACACTGAAGCTTTCTTT. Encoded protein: CASSLAFGAGNTEAFF. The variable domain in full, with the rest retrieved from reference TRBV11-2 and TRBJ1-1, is EAGVAQSPRYKIIEKRQSVAFWCNPISGHATLYWYQQILGQGPKLLIQFQNNGVVDDSQLPKDRFSAERLKGVDSTLKIQPAKLEDSAVYLCASSLAFGAGNTEAFFGQGTRLTVV.

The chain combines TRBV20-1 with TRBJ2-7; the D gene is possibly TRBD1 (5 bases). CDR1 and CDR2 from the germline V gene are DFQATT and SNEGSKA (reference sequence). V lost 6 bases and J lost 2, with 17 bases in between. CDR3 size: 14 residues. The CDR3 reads CSANHRQSTYEQYF. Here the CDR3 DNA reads TGCAGTGCAAATCACCGACAGAGCACCTACGAGCAGTACTTC.

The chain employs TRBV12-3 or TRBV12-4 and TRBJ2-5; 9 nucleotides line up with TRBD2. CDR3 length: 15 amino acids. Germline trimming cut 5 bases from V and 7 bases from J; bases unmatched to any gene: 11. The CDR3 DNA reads TGTGCCAGCAGTCTATGGCGGGAGGGCCTTCGGACCCAGTACTTC. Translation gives CASSLWREGLRTQYF.

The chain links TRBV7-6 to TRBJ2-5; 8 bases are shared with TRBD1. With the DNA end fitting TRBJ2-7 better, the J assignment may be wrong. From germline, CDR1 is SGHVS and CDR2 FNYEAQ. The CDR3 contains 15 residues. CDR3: CASTSVRDRHYEQYF. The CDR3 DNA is TGTGCCAGCACCTCCGTGCGGGACAGGCACTACGAGCAGTACTTC.

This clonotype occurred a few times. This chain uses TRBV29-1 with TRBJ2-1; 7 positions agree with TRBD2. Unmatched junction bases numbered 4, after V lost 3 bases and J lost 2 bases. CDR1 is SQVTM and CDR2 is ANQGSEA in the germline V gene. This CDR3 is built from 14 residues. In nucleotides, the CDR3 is TGCAGCGTTGATTCCAGCGGGGCCTACAATGAGCAGTTCTTC. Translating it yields CSVDSSGAYNEQFF.

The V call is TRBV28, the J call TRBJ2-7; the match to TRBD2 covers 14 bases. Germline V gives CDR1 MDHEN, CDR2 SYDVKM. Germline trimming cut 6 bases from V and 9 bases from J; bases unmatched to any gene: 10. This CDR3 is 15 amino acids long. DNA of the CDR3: TGTGCCAGCAGGACGGGACTAGCGGGAGCCCACGGGCAGTACTTC. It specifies CASRTGLAGAHGQYF.

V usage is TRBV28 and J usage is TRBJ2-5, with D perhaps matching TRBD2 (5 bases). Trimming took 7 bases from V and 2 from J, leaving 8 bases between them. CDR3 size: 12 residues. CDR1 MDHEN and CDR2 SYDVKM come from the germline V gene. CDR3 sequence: CASMRAQETQYF. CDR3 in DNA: TGTGCCAGCATGCGGGCACAAGAGACCCAGTACTTC. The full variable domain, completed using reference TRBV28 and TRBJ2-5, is DVKVTQSSRYLVKRTGEKVFLECVQDMDHENMFWYRQDPGLGLRLIYFSYDVKMKEKGDIPEGYSVSREKKERFSLILESASTNQTSMYLCASMRAQETQYFGPGTRLLVL.

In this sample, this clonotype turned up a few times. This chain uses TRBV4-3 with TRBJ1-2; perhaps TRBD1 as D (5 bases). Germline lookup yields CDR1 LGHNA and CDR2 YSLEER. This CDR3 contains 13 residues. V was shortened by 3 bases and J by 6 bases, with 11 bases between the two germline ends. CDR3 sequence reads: CASSQRRGDGYTF. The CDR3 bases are TGCGCCAGCAGCCAGCGGAGGGGAGATGGCTACACCTTC.

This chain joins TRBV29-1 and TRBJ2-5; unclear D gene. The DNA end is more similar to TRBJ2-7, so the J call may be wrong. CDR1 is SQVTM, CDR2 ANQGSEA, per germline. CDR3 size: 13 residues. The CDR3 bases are TGCAGCGTTGAGGCTCAGAGAATCTACGAGCAGTACTTC. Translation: CSVEAQRIYEQYF.

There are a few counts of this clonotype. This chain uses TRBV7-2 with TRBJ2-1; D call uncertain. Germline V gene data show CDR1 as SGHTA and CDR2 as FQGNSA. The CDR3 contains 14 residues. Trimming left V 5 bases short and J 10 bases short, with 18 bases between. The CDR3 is CASSPPPVLAEQFF. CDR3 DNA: TGTGCCAGCAGCCCCCCCCCTGTTTTGGCGGAGCAGTTCTTC. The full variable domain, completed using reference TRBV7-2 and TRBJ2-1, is GAGVSQSPSNKVTEKGKDVELRCDPISGHTALYWYRQSLGQGLEFLIYFQGNSAPDKSGLPSDRFSAERTGGSVSTLTIQRTQQEDSAVYLCASSPPPVLAEQFFGPGTRLTVL.

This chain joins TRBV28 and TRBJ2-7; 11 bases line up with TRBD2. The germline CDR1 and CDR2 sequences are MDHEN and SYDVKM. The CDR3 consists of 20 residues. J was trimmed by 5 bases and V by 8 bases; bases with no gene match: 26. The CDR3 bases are TGTGCCAGCCGTTATATTACCGGGACAGGGCAACTAGCGGGAGTCGACGAGCAGTACTTC. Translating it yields CASRYITGTGQLAGVDEQYF.

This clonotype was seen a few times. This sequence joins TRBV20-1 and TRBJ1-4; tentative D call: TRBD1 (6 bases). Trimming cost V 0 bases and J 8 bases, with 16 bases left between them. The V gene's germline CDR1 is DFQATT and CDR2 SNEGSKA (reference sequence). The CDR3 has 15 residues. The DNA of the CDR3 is TGCAGTGCTAGAGAAAGGTCAGGGGTGGGAGAAAAACTGTTTTTT. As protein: CSARERSGVGEKLFF.

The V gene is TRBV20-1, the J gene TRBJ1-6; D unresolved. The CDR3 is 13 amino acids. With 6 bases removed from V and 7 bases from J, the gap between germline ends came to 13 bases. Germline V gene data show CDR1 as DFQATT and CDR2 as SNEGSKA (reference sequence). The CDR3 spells CSALRVTNSPLHF. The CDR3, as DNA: TGCAGTGCCCTTCGGGTCACGAATTCACCCCTCCACTTT.